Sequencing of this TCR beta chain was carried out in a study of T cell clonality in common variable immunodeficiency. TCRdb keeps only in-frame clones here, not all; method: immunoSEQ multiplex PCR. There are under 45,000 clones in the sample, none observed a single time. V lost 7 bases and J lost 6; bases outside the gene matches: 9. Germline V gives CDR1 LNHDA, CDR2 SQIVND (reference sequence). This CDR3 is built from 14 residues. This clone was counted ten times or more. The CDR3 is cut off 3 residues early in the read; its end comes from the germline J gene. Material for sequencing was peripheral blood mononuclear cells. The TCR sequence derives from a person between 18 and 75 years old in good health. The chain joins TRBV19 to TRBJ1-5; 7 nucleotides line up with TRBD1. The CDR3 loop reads CASTPGGGGQPQHF. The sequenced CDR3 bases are TGTGCCAGTACCCCGGGAGGGGGCGGTCAGCCC.